These 9 T cell receptor beta chains share one sample of origin, sequenced in a study of T cell repertoires in cytomegalovirus infection. No antigen has been identified for these receptors. TCRdb re-derived calls from the reads in MiXCR, one entry per CDR3 protein. Of some 500,000 distinct CDR3 sequences in the sample, just under 40% were seen once. This sample comprised cultured PBMCs, obtained from culture after CMV antigen stimulation. The receptors were sampled from a human donor in good health (CMV status not recorded). Some clones in this sample may be carry-over from other donors' samples.

The chain couples TRBV5-1 to TRBJ2-1; tentatively, D is TRBD2 (7 bases). This CDR3 has 15 residues. The ends were cut back, 2 bases at V and 9 bases at J, with 18 bases in the middle. The germline gives CDR1 SGHRS, CDR2 YFSETQ. For the CDR3, the DNA is TGCGCCAGCAGCTTACGTGGGGGGGCCTCCTTTGAGCAGTTCTTC. This codes for CASSLRGGASFEQFF.

This clonotype occurred a few times. V and J are TRBV12-3 or TRBV12-4 and TRBJ2-7, with D uncertain. The CDR3 totals 12 residues. V shed 3 bases and J shed 6 bases, with 9 bases lying between them. The CDR3 nucleotides read TGTGCCAGCAGTTTGGGGTGGCGCGAGCAGTACTTC. This gives the protein CASSLGWREQYF.

J is TRBJ2-5 and V is TRBV4-1, with TRBD1 matching over 7 bases. This CDR3 contains 17 residues. V shed 0 bases and J 2 bases; nucleotides not matched to a gene: 9. Germline V lookup: CDR1 MGHRA, CDR2 YSYEKL. This CDR3 is CASSQDRWGTVQETQYF. The CDR3 DNA reads TGCGCCAGCAGCCAAGATAGGTGGGGGACAGTTCAAGAGACCCAGTACTTC.

Only a few counts were recorded for this clonotype. The chain couples TRBV7-2 to TRBJ2-7, with a weak D call TRBD1 (5 bases). From germline, CDR1 is SGHTA and CDR2 FQGNSA. V lost 5 bases, J lost 2 bases, and 10 bases lay in between. The CDR3 has 13 amino acids. CDR3 sequence reads: CASSETEAYEQYF. The CDR3 nucleotides read TGTGCCAGCAGCGAGACAGAGGCCTACGAGCAGTACTTC.

V usage is TRBV29-1 and J usage is TRBJ1-1; the match to TRBD1 covers 9 bases. The CDR3 has 12 residues. CDR1 is SQVTM, CDR2 ANQGSEA, per germline. The junction had 1 base not matched to a gene; V was cut back by 5 bases and J by 3 bases. The CDR3 region is CSVRTGDTEAFF. The CDR3 DNA reads TGCAGCGTTCGGACAGGGGACACTGAAGCTTTCTTT. Using reference TRBV29-1 and TRBJ1-1 for the parts outside the CDR3, the full variable domain is SAVISQKPSRDICQRGTSLTIQCQVDSQVTMMFWYRQQPGQSLTLIATANQGSEATYESGFVIDKFPISRPNLTFSTLTVSNMSPEDSSIYLCSVRTGDTEAFFGQGTRLTVV.

This clonotype was counted ten times or more. The chain couples TRBV7-2 to TRBJ2-7; D not certain. The CDR3 has 14 residues. Germline V gene sequence: CDR1 SGHTA, CDR2 FQGNSA. Between the trimmed V and J ends, which lost 2 bases and 3 bases, there was a span of 11 bases. CDR3 DNA: TGTGCCAGCAGCTTACGAGGCCCCGGCTACGAGCAGTACTTC. Translating it yields CASSLRGPGYEQYF.

This chain's CDR3 is CASSPKPGVREKLFF. The CDR3 DNA is TGTGCCAGCAGCCCCAAACCTGGGGTGAGGGAAAAACTGTTTTTT. This sequence joins TRBV7-2 and TRBJ1-4, with unresolved D. Germline V gene lookup returns CDR1 SGHTA and CDR2 FQGNSA. Deletions cut 5 bases from V and 8 bases from J, with 18 bases between. CDR3 length equals 15 residues. Full variable domain (remainder filled in from reference TRBV7-2 and TRBJ1-4): GAGVSQSPSNKVTEKGKDVELRCDPISGHTALYWYRQSLGQGLEFLIYFQGNSAPDKSGLPSDRFSAERTGGSVSTLTIQRTQQEDSAVYLCASSPKPGVREKLFFGSGTQLSVL.

The CDR3 sequence: CASSIQGASYQPQHF. In DNA, the CDR3 is TGTGCCAGTAGTATACAGGGGGCTTCATACCAGCCCCAGCATTTT. The chain links TRBV19 to TRBJ1-5, with 8 bases fitting TRBD1. The germline V gene has CDR1 LNHDA and CDR2 SQIVND (reference sequence). Trimming cost V 2 bases and J 7 bases; bases outside gene matches: 7. CDR3 size: 15 residues.

The J gene is TRBJ2-7, the V gene TRBV12-3 or TRBV12-4, with 8 bases aligning to TRBD1. The CDR3 extends over 15 amino acids. V lost 5 bases, J lost 2 bases, and 8 bases stayed unmatched. The DNA for the CDR3 is TGTGCCAGCAGTCCTGGACCGGGACAGGCCTACGAGCAGTACTTC. This codes for CASSPGPGQAYEQYF.